The 5 T cell receptor beta chains in this list originate from one sample, sequenced in a study of blood T cells in healthy people across ages. Next came a second PCR, run for roughly 6 to 11 cycles, which used a sample-barcoded 5' primer along with a J-beta primer mix. Via MiXCR, TCRdb re-called the 5' RACE reads, giving one row per CDR3 protein. Seen here are under 1 million distinct CDR3 sequences, approximately 48% observed once, and the top ten hold about a fifth. The sample was blood. The receptor set was obtained from a man in his sixties in good health.

This clonotype came up a few times. This sequence joins TRBV7-9 and TRBJ1-4; D is possibly TRBD1 (5 bases). Germline V gives CDR1 SEHNR, CDR2 FQNEAQ (reference sequence). The CDR3 has 15 residues. V was cut by 2 bases and J by 2 bases, with 9 bases left in between. CDR3 bases: TGTGCCAGCAGCTTACTCGGGGGGACTAATGAAAAACTGTTTTTT. Encoded protein: CASSLLGGTNEKLFF.

This clonotype appeared once. One base away lies a much larger clone, so this may be a sequencing read error. V usage is TRBV7-2 and J usage is TRBJ2-4, with 7 positions matching TRBD1. Germline V gene data show CDR1 as SGHTA and CDR2 as FQGNSA. V dropped 6 bases and J dropped 8; count of bases not matched to a gene: 13. CDR3 length: 15 residues. DNA of the CDR3: TGTGCCAGCAGTTCGGGACAGTCAATGGGAGACATTCAGTACTTC. This encodes CASSSGQSMGDIQYF.

In this sample, this clonotype turned up a few times. The chain uses TRBV4-1 and TRBJ2-7; D not resolved. Trimming shortened V by 4 bases and J by 0 bases, and 13 bases separated the two germline ends. This CDR3 is built from 15 residues. Germline V lookup: CDR1 MGHRA, CDR2 YSYEKL. The CDR3 DNA sequence: TGCGCCAGCAGCCCTGGGTCCCCGGGCTCCTACGAGCAGTACTTC. Its protein product is CASSPGSPGSYEQYF.

This clonotype was detected a few times. The gene calls are TRBV29-1 and TRBJ1-5; D ambiguous. V was cut by 4 bases and J by 9 bases, with 16 bases left in between. The CDR3 sequence is 13 residues long. The germline V gene has CDR1 SQVTM and CDR2 ANQGSEA. The CDR3 spells CSVGSSPDRPQHF. In DNA form, the CDR3 reads TGCAGCGTTGGGTCGTCTCCGGATAGGCCCCAGCATTTT.

V usage is TRBV29-1 and J usage is TRBJ2-1; the D is unclear. V was cut by 4 bases and J by 4 bases, with 11 bases left in between. There are 13 residues in the CDR3. Germline V gene sequence: CDR1 SQVTM, CDR2 ANQGSEA. The CDR3 region is CSVGVPSYNEQFF. CDR3 coding DNA: TGCAGCGTTGGTGTACCCAGTTACAATGAGCAGTTCTTC.